Here is one T cell receptor (beta chain) with its context. Its antigen remains unknown. Sequencing used immunoSEQ multiplex PCR; TCRdb keeps in-frame clones, though not all of them. The data hold over 100,000 clones, with approximately 93% observed a single time. This sample was included in a study of T cell responses to AZD1222 COVID-19 vaccine. CDR1 and CDR2 from the germline V gene are SGHTA and FQGTGA. CDR3 size: 15 residues. Trimming took off 5 bases at V and 6 bases at J, with 16 bases between the two ends. Overall study results and limits: Among spike-specific TCRs, nearly half reportedly target unmutated variant regions.

V usage is TRBV7-3 and J usage is TRBJ2-2; D perhaps matches TRBD1 (6 bases). The sample consisted of peripheral blood, taken on day 0 of AZD1222 vaccination. The source of this sequence is an adult in good health. The CDR3 region has the DNA TGTGCCAGCAGCCTAAGGCCTGGGGGCGCCGGGGAGCTGTTTTTT. Translated, it gives CASSLRPGGAGELFF.